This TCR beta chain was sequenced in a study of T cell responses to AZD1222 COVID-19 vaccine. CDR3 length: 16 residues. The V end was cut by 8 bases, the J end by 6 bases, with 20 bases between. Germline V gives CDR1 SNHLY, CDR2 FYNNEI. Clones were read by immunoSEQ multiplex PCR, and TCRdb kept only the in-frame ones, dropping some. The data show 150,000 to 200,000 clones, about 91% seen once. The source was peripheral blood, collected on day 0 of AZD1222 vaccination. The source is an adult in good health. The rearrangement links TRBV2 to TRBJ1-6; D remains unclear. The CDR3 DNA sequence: TGTGCCAGCTTGATAGACTCATCTACCCTTAATTCACCCCTCCACTTT. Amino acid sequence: CASLIDSSTLNSPLHF.